The 13 T cell receptor beta chains below come from one sample, sequenced in a study of blood T cell repertoires in COVID-19. Here immunoSEQ multiplex PCR was the method, and the copy in TCRdb shows in-frame clones only, minus some. This table has roughly 330,000 clones, about 90% appearing once. The sample was PBMCs or T cells enriched from blood (not recorded which). The receptors originated from a man aged 25-45 years who had recovered from COVID-19.

This CDR3 is CASSWTSGVAEQYF. CDR3 DNA: TGTGCCAGCAGTTGGACTAGCGGGGTTGCCGAGCAGTACTTC. The rearrangement uses TRBV28 and TRBJ2-7; 12 positions match TRBD2. The J segment lost 6 bases and the V segment lost 4 bases, leaving 4 bases of the junction unmatched. Germline CDR1 reads MDHEN; CDR2 reads SYDVKM. The CDR3 totals 14 residues.

V usage is TRBV28 and J usage is TRBJ2-3; D gene unclear. CDR3 length equals 11 residues. The germline V gene encodes CDR1 MDHEN and CDR2 SYDVKM. Between the trimmed V and J ends, which lost 7 bases and 5 bases, there was a span of 7 bases. CDR3 loop: CASTLLDTQYF. CDR3 sequence (DNA): TGTGCCAGCACGTTACTAGATACGCAGTATTTT.

This clone was seen only once. The chain recombines TRBV5-1 with TRBJ2-7; D might be TRBD1 (5 bases). This CDR3 contains 14 residues. Trimming took 5 bases from V and 0 from J, leaving 12 bases between them. The germline CDR1 and CDR2 sequences are SGHRS and YFSETQ. CDR3 sequence: CASSAGPYSYEQYF. As DNA, the CDR3 is TGCGCCAGCAGTGCAGGGCCTTACTCCTACGAGCAGTACTTC.

This chain connects TRBV4-2 to TRBJ1-5, with TRBD1 as a possible D gene (5 bases). This CDR3 contains 16 residues. Between the trimmed V and J ends, which lost 0 bases and 2 bases, there was a span of 11 bases. CDR1 and CDR2 from the germline V gene are LGHNA and YNFKEQ. The CDR3 loop is CASSQDVARGNQPQHF. DNA of the CDR3: TGTGCCAGCAGCCAAGATGTGGCCAGGGGCAATCAGCCCCAGCATTTT.

The V call is TRBV11-2, the J call TRBJ2-5; 12 nucleotides align to TRBD2. This CDR3 has 15 residues. Looked up from germline, CDR1 is SGHAT and CDR2 is FQNNGV. V lost 5 bases and J lost 0; bases outside the gene matches: 1. The DNA for the CDR3 is TGTGCCAGCAGCGGGACTAGCGGGTACCAAGAGACCCAGTACTTC. Protein product: CASSGTSGYQETQYF.

V and J are TRBV5-1 and TRBJ2-5; 9 nucleotides agree with TRBD1. V lost 4 bases, J lost 1 base, and 5 bases stayed unmatched. Germline V gene sequence: CDR1 SGHRS, CDR2 YFSETQ. The CDR3 covers 15 residues. The CDR3 bases are TGCGCCAGCAGCCCCGGGACAGGGTTCCAAGAGACCCAGTACTTC. This gives the protein CASSPGTGFQETQYF.

The genes are TRBV7-7 and TRBJ1-5; D is uncertain. V lost 5 bases and J 1 base, leaving 21 bases between the germline ends. Germline assignment: CDR1 SSHAT and CDR2 FNYEAQ (reference sequence). The CDR3 extends over 18 amino acids. CDR3 loop: CASSLAPQEGQSNQPQHF. The DNA of the CDR3 is TGTGCCAGCAGCCTCGCTCCTCAGGAGGGTCAGAGCAATCAGCCCCAGCATTTT.

The chain has TRBV30 and TRBJ1-6; 10 bases align to TRBD1. J lost 10 bases, V lost 4 bases, and 13 bases had no gene match. CDR3 length: 16 amino acids. Germline V CDR1 and CDR2: GTSNPN, SVGIG (reference sequence). CDR3 coding DNA: TGTGCCTGGAAGGGGACAGGGGAAGGAGGGAGGTCACCCCTCCACTTT. Encoded protein: CAWKGTGEGGRSPLHF.

The V call is TRBV10-3, the J call TRBJ1-6; 10 bases map to TRBD1. With V trimmed by 6 bases and J by 8 bases, 4 bases remained unmatched. CDR1 ENHRY and CDR2 SYGVKD come from the germline V gene. CDR3 size: 14 residues. CDR3 residues: CAISPGQGYSPLHF. The CDR3 DNA is TGTGCCATCAGCCCGGGACAGGGGTATTCACCCCTCCACTTT.

The chain couples TRBV19 to TRBJ1-3, with D maybe TRBD1 (6 bases). V was pared by 1 base and J by 2 bases, with 9 bases between. CDR3 length: 15 residues. CDR1 and CDR2 from the germline V gene are LNHDA and SQIVND (reference sequence). The CDR3 reads CASSIAGTTGNTIYF. CDR3 bases: TGTGCCAGTAGTATAGCAGGGACAACTGGAAACACCATATATTTT.

The genes are TRBV14 and TRBJ1-1, with no clear D. The CDR3 spans 15 residues. The germline V and J ends were trimmed by 1 base and 2 bases, with 11 bases remaining between them. Per the germline V gene, CDR1 is SGHDN and CDR2 is FVKESK. DNA for the CDR3: TGTGCCAGCAGCCAAGCGTTGACACTTAACACTGAAGCTTTCTTT. As protein: CASSQALTLNTEAFF.

The chain recombines TRBV13 with TRBJ1-6; D may be TRBD1 (5 bases). The CDR3 contains 19 residues. The germline gives CDR1 PRHDT, CDR2 FYEKMQ (reference sequence). V was shortened by 5 bases and J by 0 bases, with 20 bases between the two germline ends. Here the CDR3 reads CASSTLTVDYSSYNSPLHF. For the CDR3, the DNA is TGTGCCAGCAGCACTCTGACAGTGGACTACAGCTCCTATAATTCACCCCTCCACTTT.

The chain combines TRBV19 with TRBJ1-5, with D possibly matching TRBD1 (5 bases). The V end lost 4 bases, the J end lost 6 bases, and 16 bases lay between the germline ends. This CDR3 has 15 residues. Per germline, CDR1 LNHDA and CDR2 SQIVND (reference sequence). The CDR3 sequence: CASSNSPGVVQPQHF. The CDR3 DNA reads as TGTGCCAGTAGTAATTCCCCGGGGGTGGTTCAGCCCCAGCATTTT.